This entry features one T cell receptor (beta chain) sequence. What it binds is not known. Time point denoted: pre-treatment sample, taken before nivolumab and TIL therapy. Adults with stage 4 NSCLC were enrolled in a phase I trial. The source of the sample is a study of TIL therapy for anti-PD-1-resistant metastatic lung cancer. Study-level background: Half of patients were current or former smokers. The study, taken as a whole, reports: This highly selected cohort may not generalize to typical lung cancer patients.

The length of the CDR3 is 13 residues. V was shortened by 5 bases and J by 5 bases, with 9 bases between the two germline ends. Germline V gene lookup returns CDR1 SGHNT and CDR2 YENEEA. Sequencing used immunoSEQ v3. Assay: immunoSEQ multiplex PCR; the TCRdb copy retains only in-frame clones and omits some. Seen here are 54,000 or so clones, more than 60% observed once, and the top ten hold 1.8%. The sequencing here drew on blood, taken at baseline. The sequence derives from a person aged 25-80 years with non-small cell lung cancer. The chain recombines TRBV11-3 with TRBJ2-2, with a possible D match to TRBD1 (6 bases). The CDR3 is CASSPQGTGELFF. For the CDR3, the DNA is TGTGCCAGCAGCCCCCAGGGGACCGGGGAGCTGTTTTTT. The full variable domain, its missing parts supplied by reference TRBV11-3 and TRBJ2-2, is EAGVVQSPRYKIIEKKQPVAFWCNPISGHNTLYWYLQNLGQGPELLIRYENEEAVDDSQLPKDRFSAERLKGVDSTLKIQPAELGDSAVYLCASSPQGTGELFFGEGSRLTVL.